The rows below give T cell receptor beta chains drawn from one sample of a study of sequential checkpoint blockade in melanoma. This table comes from immunoSEQ multiplex PCR, and its TCRdb copy is limited to in-frame clones, with some not included. The table lists 9,500 to 12,000 clones, more than 50% of them singletons. The material sequenced was CD8+ T cells sorted from blood (inferred from file names), taken from a patient given nivolumab and ipilimumab in sequence. Receptors were obtained from a human donor with melanoma. CDR3s include the opening cysteine and the closing phenylalanine or tryptophan. D genes are given only for firm matches. Clone size appears in some rows only: once, few, many, or a class for an expanded clone.

few	TRBV6-1	TRBJ1-5	-	TGTGCCAGCAGCCCAGGGGAGGGCCAGCCCCAGCATTTT	CASSPGEGQPQHF
few	TRBV5-1	TRBJ2-7	TRBD1	TGCGCCAGCAGCCCCAGGGGGAACTACTACGAGCAGTACTTC	CASSPRGNYYEQYF
once	TRBV5-1	TRBJ2-1	-	TGCGCCAGCAGCTTGGGTGCGGGGCGGGACAATGAGCAGTTCTTC	CASSLGAGRDNEQFF
-	TRBV9	TRBJ2-5	-	TGTGCCAGCAGTCTAGGCCGGGAGACCCAGTACTTC	CASSLGRETQYF
-	TRBV27	TRBJ2-3	TRBD1	TGTGCCAGCAGTTTATCGTCCGAAGGACAGGGGGGCACAGATACGCAGTATTTT	CASSLSSEGQGGTDTQYF
few	TRBV10-3	TRBJ1-2	-	TGTGCCATCAGTGAATCACGGGGGGCGCGGGATGGCTACACCTTC	CAISESRGARDGYTF
-	TRBV4-1	TRBJ2-1	TRBD2	TGCGCCAGCAGCCAAGATGGCGGGAGCGGCGATGAGCAGTTCTTC	CASSQDGGSGDEQFF
-	TRBV30	TRBJ2-7	TRBD2	TGTGCCTGGAGTGGTCTTAGCGGGAGAAAGATCCCCTACGAGCAGTACTTC	CAWSGLSGRKIPYEQYF
-	TRBV7-9	TRBJ2-7	TRBD1	TGTGCCACAACAGGGGCATACGAGCAGTACTTC	CATTGAYEQYF
once	TRBV4-3	TRBJ1-1	-	TGCGCCAGCAGCCAAGATATCGGGGGGCCGGGCACTGAAGCTTTCTTT	CASSQDIGGPGTEAFF
-	TRBV4-3	TRBJ2-2	TRBD1	TGCGCCAGCAGCCATACCTTAGGGGGCGAGAGGGAGCTGTTTTTT	CASSHTLGGERELFF
-	TRBV2	TRBJ2-1	-	TGTGCCAGCAGGTACTTAGCCTATGAGCAGTTCTTC	CASRYLAYEQFF
few	TRBV9	TRBJ1-1	TRBD1	TGTGCCAGCAGCCCCCGACAGGGCATTGTGAACACTGAAGCTTTCTTT	CASSPRQGIVNTEAFF
few	TRBV9	TRBJ2-7	TRBD2	TGTGCCAGCAGCCCTAGCGGGGCTAGCTCCTACGAGCAGTACTTC	CASSPSGASSYEQYF
-	TRBV6-5	TRBJ1-1	-	TGTGCCAGCAGTTATTCAGGGCTCACTGAAGCTTTCTTT	CASSYSGLTEAFF
-	TRBV5-6	TRBJ2-5	TRBD1	TGTGCCAGCAGAATGACAGGGTGGGAGACCCAGTACTTC	CASRMTGWETQYF
-	TRBV7-8	TRBJ2-1	-	TGTGCCAGCAGCCCTGGAGAGGTGCGGGGCTACAATGAGCAGTTCTTC	CASSPGEVRGYNEQFF
-	TRBV9	TRBJ2-6	-	TGTGCCAGCAGCGTAGGTCAAGGGGAAGTTGCGGGGGCCAACGTCCTGACTTTC	CASSVGQGEVAGANVLTF
-	TRBV7-3	TRBJ2-2	-	TGTGCCAGCAGCCCGGACAGAGAGGGCACCGGGGAGCTGTTTTTT	CASSPDREGTGELFF
-	TRBV30	TRBJ1-1	-	TGTGCCTGGGGCCCCCCGTCGGCAGGTGGGGCTTTCTTT	CAWGPPSAGGAFF
few	TRBV9	TRBJ1-6	TRBD1	TGTGCCAGCAGCCCGAGGGACAGGGACAATTCACCCCTCCACTTT	CASSPRDRDNSPLHF
-	TRBV15	TRBJ1-2	-	TGTGCCACCAGCAGAGATTATTTGGGCGGGGGGCTAGGGGATGGCTACACCTTC	CATSRDYLGGGLGDGYTF
few	TRBV27	TRBJ2-2	-	TGTGCCAGCAGTAGTACTCAGGGATCCGGGGAGCTGTTTTTT	CASSSTQGSGELFF
-	TRBV11-2	TRBJ2-7	TRBD1	TGTGCCAGCAGCTCAGGACAGGGCTACGAGCAGTACTTC	CASSSGQGYEQYF
-	TRBV5-6	TRBJ1-4	-	TGTGCCAGCAGCGCGACAGGACTTAATGAAAAACTGTTTTTT	CASSATGLNEKLFF
-	TRBV7-9	TRBJ2-7	TRBD1	TGTGCCAGCAGCACCCCAGGGGGCGAGGGCTACGAGCAGTACTTC	CASSTPGGEGYEQYF
-	TRBV2	TRBJ1-3	-	TGTGCCAGCAGTGTAGGAATTACAGCCTCTGGAAACACCATATATTTT	CASSVGITASGNTIYF
-	TRBV27	TRBJ2-7	TRBD1	TGTGCCAGCAGTTTGACAGGGGACGAGCAGTACTTC	CASSLTGDEQYF